A selection of T cell receptor beta chains follows, all from one sample in a study of control samples from healthy donors and cancer patients. Method: immunoSEQ multiplex PCR; TCRdb's copy keeps in-frame clones and lacks some. The profile covers about 120,000 clones, with about 93% appearing a single time and roughly 2.6% taken by the ten largest. Sequencing input: blood. The receptors were gathered from a man aged 30 to 39 in good health. The CDR3 runs from the conserved cysteine through the conserved F or W. The order of the fields is J gene, D gene, V gene, clone size, CDR3 DNA, CDR3 protein. The D gene is left open where the match is weak. Where a row states a size, it is once, few, many or the class of an expanded clone; other rows omit it.

>TRBJ1-2|NA|TRBV7-9|NA
TGTGCCAGCACCTTGATCCCGAGTGATTATGGCTACACCTTC
CASTLIPSDYGYTF
>TRBJ2-2|TRBD2|TRBV2|NA
TGTGCCAGCAATCAGCGGGGGCCCGCGAACACCGGGGAGCTGTTTTTT
CASNQRGPANTGELFF
>TRBJ2-3|NA|TRBV25-1|NA
TGTGCCAGCAGTGAAAGCTCTAGCACAGATACGCAGTATTTT
CASSESSSTDTQYF
>TRBJ1-1|NA|TRBV30|once
TGTGCCTGGAGTGGATCGACTCACACTGAAGCTTTCTTT
CAWSGSTHTEAFF
>TRBJ1-5|NA|TRBV19|NA
TGTGCCAGTAGTATTTGGCCCCAAAGTACTAGCGAGGACGTCGGTCAGCCCCAGCATTTT
CASSIWPQSTSEDVGQPQHF
>TRBJ1-2|NA|TRBV6-1|NA
TGTGCCAGCAGTGATGGGGCGCTAGCTAACTATGGCTACACCTTC
CASSDGALANYGYTF
>TRBJ2-1|NA|TRBV9|NA
TGTGCCAGCAGCGCGATGACACCCTTACCCTACAATGAGCAGTTCTTC
CASSAMTPLPYNEQFF
>TRBJ2-3|NA|TRBV5-5|NA
TGTGCCAGCAGCTGGCCCCGCGGGGGCGCAGATACGCAGTATTTT
CASSWPRGGADTQYF
>TRBJ2-2|TRBD2|TRBV6-2/TRBV6-3|NA
TGTGCCAGCAGTCCCCATGGGGGGGGGACCACCGGGGAGCTGTTTTTT
CASSPHGGGTTGELFF
>TRBJ1-3|NA|TRBV27|NA
TGTGCCAGCAGTACCGGGACCTTCTCTGGAAACACCATATATTTT
CASSTGTFSGNTIYF
>TRBJ2-1|TRBD1|TRBV5-1|once
TGCGCCAGCAGCGGCGGACAGGGGCCTTACAATGAGCAGTTCTTC
CASSGGQGPYNEQFF
>TRBJ1-4|NA|TRBV27|NA
TGTGCCAGCAGTCAGAGGAGGAATGAAAAACTGTTTTTT
CASSQRRNEKLFF
>TRBJ1-1|NA|TRBV5-1|once
TGCGCCAGCAGCCCCGGGGGGGACCAGGGGTTCTTT
CASSPGGDQGFF
>TRBJ1-1|NA|TRBV19|NA
TGTGCCAGTAGTATCCGTGGGGGGTACACTGAAGCTTTCTTT
CASSIRGGYTEAFF
>TRBJ2-6|NA|TRBV9|NA
TGTGCCAGCAGCGTAACGGCTGGGGCCAACGTCCTGACTTTC
CASSVTAGANVLTF
>TRBJ1-4|TRBD1|TRBV6-5|NA
TGTGCCAGCCTCTGGGACAGGTATAATGAAAAACTGTTTTTT
CASLWDRYNEKLFF
>TRBJ1-2|TRBD1|TRBV7-9|NA
TGTGCCAGCAGCAGACCTCAGGACAGGGATCACTATGGCTACACCTTC
CASSRPQDRDHYGYTF
>TRBJ1-1|NA|TRBV19|once
TGTGCCAGTAGTATGGGTCTAGGGGCTGACACTGAAGCTTTCTTT
CASSMGLGADTEAFF
>TRBJ2-5|NA|TRBV5-1|NA
TGCGCCAGCAGCCCGGAAAATCAAGAGACCCAGTACTTC
CASSPENQETQYF
>TRBJ1-2|NA|TRBV28|NA
TGTGCCAGCAGCCCAAACGTCCAGTATGGCTACACCTTC
CASSPNVQYGYTF
>TRBJ1-2|NA|TRBV14|NA
TGTGCCAGCAGCCTCACGGCAGGGTACTATGGCTACACCTTC
CASSLTAGYYGYTF